This T cell receptor (beta chain) was identified during a study of cytomegalovirus exposure and HLA in healthy donors (dated by TCRdb to about 2017). A note on the overall study: An earlier analysis of roughly 500 of the donors reported about 250 Gb of sequence data and some 120 million unique TCR beta sequences from roughly 200 million T cells. Roughly 300 gigabases of sequencing data and approximately 92 million unique TCR sequences made up an early release that covered some 640 HLA-typed donors. Of the approximately 400 genotyped donors, 70% to 90% were placed in the genetic ancestry cluster associated with self-reported Caucasian donors. The study was designed to test whether signatures of past pathogen exposure could be identified by cataloging public T cell receptors. Using immunosequencing, the study profiled T cell repertoires from approximately 700 subjects and related those repertoires to cytomegalovirus serostatus. Along with the roughly 610-subject first cohort, a separate validation cohort of around 120 different subjects was used. High-throughput TCR immunosequencing, statistical association of individual TCRs with disease status, and machine learning were combined to predict cytomegalovirus infection status. A later analysis re-analyzed previously published TCR beta repertoires from approximately 700 donors and added high-resolution HLA genotyping to study TCR occurrence patterns. Rather than using new phenotypic data, the later analysis identified candidate immune exposures from TCR beta sequences and from how often those sequences occurred across donors. In an earlier analysis of a few hundred of the donors, high-throughput TCR beta sequencing was used to judge whether each TCR beta V gene segment behaved as functional or pseudogenic. Alongside the repertoire data, information on donor age, sex, ethnicity and CMV serostatus was compiled. In a later genetic analysis, genome-wide SNP genotypes for about three fifths of the roughly 670 donors were used, and that subset was treated as a discovery cohort. All discovery cohort repertoires had been generated using a single sequencing platform. Class I and class II HLA loci were covered by the typing at four-digit resolution. The number of donors typed differed by locus, with 629-630 for A, B, C, DRB1 and DQB1, around 520 for DQA1, about 610 for DPA1, and some 440 for DPB1. Four or five DR-DQ haplotypes were handled as single units for association and clustering, since linkage in the cohort was strong. Across 300 to 400 genotyped donors of the cohort, an average of approximately 220,000 unique TCR beta nucleotide sequences per donor were sequenced, and approximately 19% of those sequences were non-productive.

The cohort consisted of hundreds of healthy bone marrow donors. At the time of sampling, all cohort members were nominally healthy, though unrecorded immune exposures were likely present. The donor tested CMV seronegative, placing the donor among the 350 or so seronegative members of the cohort. Every donor gave a peripheral blood sample, and the peripheral blood mononuclear cells from that sample were used for TCR beta sequencing. The Qiagen DNeasy Blood Extraction Kit was used to extract genomic DNA from the blood cell samples. Results and caveats for the whole study, not just this receptor: In a later analysis, TCR association rates were found to vary across HLA loci, with the most associated TCRs seen for DRB1 alleles and the fewest for HLA-C alleles. A group of highly shared sequence variants was considered likely to be a technical artifact of the sequencing pipeline. Linkage disequilibrium might explain the correlated functional status among segregating V segments, but an unknown experimental factor could not be excluded. Assigning TCR associations to individual alleles was difficult when HLA alleles, especially DR and DQ, strongly co-occurred. According to a later analysis, parvovirus B19, influenza, CMV and Epstein-Barr virus appeared linked to several top co-occurrence clusters. According to the authors, the approach could potentially be generalized to other disease states and immunological phenotypes. A few of the identified cytomegalovirus-associated TCR beta chains were confirmed in vitro to be specific for cytomegalovirus antigens. The only immune exposure information available for the cohort was CMV serostatus. In a later analysis, HLA-associated TCR beta chains showed more clonal expansion and lower generation probabilities than non-associated chains that were equally common. Compared with the roughly 700-donor mean, donors in an Asian-associated ancestry cluster had fewer N-insertions in productive TCRs, according to a later genetic analysis. Over 15 rarely observed V segments, including chromosome 9 orphons, were excluded from the earlier analysis of about 600 of the donors because counts were too low. A later analysis found that most CMV-associated TCR beta chains appeared HLA-restricted, with HLA associations seemingly driven largely by CMV exposure. Because some donors lacked HLA typing at each locus, the association tests relied only on the typed subset. A further reported finding was that TCR beta sequences accurately predicted the HLA-A and HLA-B alleles for most subjects in the first cohort. The classifier was reported to diagnose cytomegalovirus status with high specificity and sensitivity in both the original cohort and the validation cohort. A later genetic analysis associated a missense DCLRE1C variant with V-gene and J-gene trimming of TCR beta chains, and an independent cohort replicated the association. In this cohort, only TCR beta chains were sequenced, and detectable features were limited by the absence of alpha or paired-chain data. In an earlier analysis of 500 to 650 of the donors, most TCR beta V segments appeared in productive rearrangements about 87% or about 30% of the time, broadly matching IMGT annotations. At a false discovery rate of 0.05, a later analysis linked fewer than 20,000 TCR beta sequences to specific HLA alleles. The study gave a list of over 150 TCR beta chains associated with cytomegalovirus. Most TCR sequences were seen in very few donors, while some public TCRs were found in many individuals. The presence/absence analyses assumed that sequencing depth was roughly uniform across donors, and that assumption may not be true. Some IMGT-functional V segments, including TRBV6-2 and TRBV6-3, could not be distinguished by the 87-base-pair reads and were therefore excluded.

Library construction relied on the immunoSEQ multiplex PCR assay. For the multiplex PCR, a mixture combining 60 forward primers for TCR Vbeta segments and 13 reverse primers for TCR Jbeta segments was used. The CDR3 region of rearranged TCR beta genes was amplified from genomic DNA by a multiplex PCR assay. Amplified TCR beta libraries were sequenced as 87-base-pair reads on the Illumina HiSeq System. Per the authors' processing: In a later analysis, about 80 million unique TCR beta chains were counted across the approximately 640 repertoires, and about 10 million of these chains were shared by at least two donors. A nearest-neighbor algorithm error-corrected the raw reads and collapsed the reads into unique sequences, merging closely related sequences to remove PCR and sequencing errors. Alignment of CDR3 sequences to IMGT reference sequences was used to assign V, D and J gene segments. Each retained sequence needed at least a six-nucleotide match to both a V gene segment and a J gene segment. A rearrangement counted as productive if the CDR3 had no stop codons and remained in frame with V and J, and every other rearrangement counted as non-productive. Following IMGT convention, CDR3 was defined as the stretch from the second conserved V-encoded cysteine up to the conserved J-encoded phenylalanine. In an earlier analysis of approximately 500 of the donors, sequences lacking an unambiguous match to a single V gene segment were excluded. An earlier analysis of a few hundred of the donors classified V segments as functional when productive rearrangements were above 56.7% and as segregating when the standard deviation between donors was above 5%. A statistical classification framework was built to diagnose cytomegalovirus status from the catalog of TCR beta chain sequences. V and J gene assignment, in a later analysis, came from comparing TCR nucleotide sequences with IMGT/GENE-DB human TR gene sequences. In a later analysis, CDR3 sequences and most-parsimonious VDJ recombination scenarios were assigned using the TCRdist pipeline. A later analysis defined each TCR beta chain by its CDR3 amino acid sequence plus V-gene family, and excluded reads lacking a unique V-gene family. A later analysis removed 592 highly shared, low-generation-probability nucleotide sequences to deal with suspected cross-contamination and a sequencing artifact. In a later analysis, a clonal expansion index was calculated for each public chain from normalized within-repertoire ranks of inferred template counts. Generation probabilities in a later analysis came from a VDJ recombination model fitted to out-of-frame rearrangements, and those results were checked against IGoR. In a later analysis, hypergeometric tests were used to score TCR-TCR, TCR-HLA and TCR-CMV co-occurrence, with a repertoire-size bias correction applied to TCR pairs. In a later analysis, false discovery rates were estimated by permuting HLA or CMV assignments 20 times. In a later analysis, co-occurring TCRs were grouped with DBSCAN, and TCRdist sequence similarity was added when clustering was performed within HLA-allele-positive subsets. Repertoires with fewer than 30,000 or more than 120,000 public chains, plus five repertoires with anomalous nucleotide sharing, were excluded from co-occurrence clustering. TCRdb limited this immuneACCESS table to in-frame rearrangements with V and J called. A share of clones is missing; checked studies link under half to unresolved V genes, and the rest is unexplained. The V and J calls and clone size are taken from that table; D and trimming were inferred from the DNA. The sample table records about 140,000 clones; more than 55% of these occur just once. Of the sample, roughly 6% is held by the ten largest clones.

In the germline V gene, CDR1 corresponds to SQVTM and CDR2 to ANQGSEA. Relative to germline, V is missing 7 bases and J is missing 1 base, with 8 bases of the junction outside any gene match. From cysteine to phenylalanine, the CDR3 is 15 amino acids long. Solely the CDR3 DNA is kept, with 45 bases framed from the first base. With regard to this clone: Its antigen is currently not known. No base-level quality is on record; no much larger clone is a single base apart.

This sequence uses TRBV29-1 and TRBJ2-5; 11 middle bases align to TRBD2. The sequence was obtained from a woman aged 60-75 years in good health and CMV-seronegative. The sample consisted of PBMCs. CDR3 region: CSATSGLAVQETQYF. At the DNA level, the sequence is TGCAGCGCCACTTCGGGACTAGCGGTCCAAGAGACCCAGTACTTC.